This T cell receptor beta chain was captured by sequencing in a study of blood T cell repertoires in COVID-19. V was pared by 3 bases and J by 2 bases, with 7 bases between. CDR3 size: 13 residues. From germline, CDR1 is SGHVS and CDR2 FQNEAQ. Clones were read by immunoSEQ multiplex PCR, and TCRdb kept only the in-frame ones, dropping some. Of 200,000 to 250,000 clones listed, more than 70% are singletons. Sequencing was done on a sample of peripheral blood. The chain has TRBV7-8 and TRBJ1-2; D unclear. The receptor comes from a woman of 80 years or more with acute or convalescent COVID-19. The CDR3 sequence is CASSLAPNYGYTF. CDR3 bases: TGTGCCAGCAGCTTGGCCCCGAACTATGGCTACACCTTC. The full variable domain, with the rest looked up from reference TRBV7-8 and TRBJ1-2, is GAGVSQSPRYKVAKRGQDVALRCDPISGHVSLFWYQQALGQGPEFLTYFQNEAQLDKSGLPSDRFFAERPEGSVSTLKIQRTQQEDSAVYLCASSLAPNYGYTFGSGTRLTVV.